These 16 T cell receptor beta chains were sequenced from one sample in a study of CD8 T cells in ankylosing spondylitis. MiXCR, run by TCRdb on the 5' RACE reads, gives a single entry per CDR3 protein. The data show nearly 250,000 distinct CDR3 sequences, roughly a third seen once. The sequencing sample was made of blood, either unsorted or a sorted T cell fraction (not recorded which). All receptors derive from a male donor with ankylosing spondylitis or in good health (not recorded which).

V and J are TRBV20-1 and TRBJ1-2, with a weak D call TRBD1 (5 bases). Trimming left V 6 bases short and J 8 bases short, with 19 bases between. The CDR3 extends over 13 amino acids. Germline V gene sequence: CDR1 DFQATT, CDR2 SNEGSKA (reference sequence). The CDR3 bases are TGCAGTGCCTTCGGGGGGAATTCTGGGGGCTACACCTTC. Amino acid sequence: CSAFGGNSGGYTF.

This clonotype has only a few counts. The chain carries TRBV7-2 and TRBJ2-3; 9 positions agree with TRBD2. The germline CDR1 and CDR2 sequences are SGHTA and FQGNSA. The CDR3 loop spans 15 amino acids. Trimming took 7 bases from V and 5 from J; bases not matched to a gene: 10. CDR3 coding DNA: TGTGCCAGCACCCTCGGGCGGGGGGGTAGAGATACGCAGTATTTT. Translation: CASTLGRGGRDTQYF.

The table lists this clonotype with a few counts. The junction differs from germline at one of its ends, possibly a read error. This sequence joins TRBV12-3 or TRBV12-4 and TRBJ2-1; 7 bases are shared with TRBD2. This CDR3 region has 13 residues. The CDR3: CASSRRGLNEQFF. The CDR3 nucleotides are TGTGCAAGCAGCAGGCGGGGGTTAAATGAGCAGTTCTTC.

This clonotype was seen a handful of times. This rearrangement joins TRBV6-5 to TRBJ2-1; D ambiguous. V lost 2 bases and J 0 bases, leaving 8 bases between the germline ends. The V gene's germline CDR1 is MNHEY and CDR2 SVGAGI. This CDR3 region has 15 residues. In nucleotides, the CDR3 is TGTGCCAGCAGTTACACTCCGAGCTCCTACAATGAGCAGTTCTTC. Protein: CASSYTPSSYNEQFF.

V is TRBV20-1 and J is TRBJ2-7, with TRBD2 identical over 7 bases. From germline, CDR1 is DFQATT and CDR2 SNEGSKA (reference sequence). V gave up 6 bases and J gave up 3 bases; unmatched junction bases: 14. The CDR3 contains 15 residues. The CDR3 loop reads CSAESKDWGGYEQYF. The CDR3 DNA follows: TGCAGTGCCGAATCGAAAGATTGGGGGGGCTACGAGCAGTACTTC.

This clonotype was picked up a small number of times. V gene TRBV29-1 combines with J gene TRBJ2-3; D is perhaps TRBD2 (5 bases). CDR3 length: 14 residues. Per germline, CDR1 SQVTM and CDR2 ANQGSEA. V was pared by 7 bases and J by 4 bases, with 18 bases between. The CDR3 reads CSAARTERSDTQYF. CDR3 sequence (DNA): TGCAGCGCCGCACGGACGGAGCGGTCAGATACGCAGTATTTT.

The CDR3 DNA reads as TGTGCCAGCAGTTACTTTCCGAGGAACACTGAAGCTTTCTTT. Its protein product is CASSYFPRNTEAFF. The rearrangement links TRBV6-5 to TRBJ1-1, with D hard to call. The ends were cut back, 1 base at V and 1 base at J, with 7 bases in the middle. The CDR3 spans 14 residues. Germline V gene data show CDR1 as MNHEY and CDR2 as SVGAGI.

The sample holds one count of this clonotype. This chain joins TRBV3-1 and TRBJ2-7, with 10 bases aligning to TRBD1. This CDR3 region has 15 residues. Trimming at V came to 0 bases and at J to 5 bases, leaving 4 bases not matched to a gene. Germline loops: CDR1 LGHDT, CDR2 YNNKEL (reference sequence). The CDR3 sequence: CASSQDWGQGHEQYF. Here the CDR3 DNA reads TGTGCCAGCAGCCAAGACTGGGGACAGGGGCACGAGCAGTACTTC.

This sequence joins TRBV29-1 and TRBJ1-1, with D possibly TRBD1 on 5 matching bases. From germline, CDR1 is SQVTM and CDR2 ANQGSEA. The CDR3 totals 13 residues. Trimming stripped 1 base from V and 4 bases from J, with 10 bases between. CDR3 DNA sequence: TGCAGCGTTGAAGGGGCGGGGGGCACTGAAGCTTTCTTT. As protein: CSVEGAGGTEAFF.

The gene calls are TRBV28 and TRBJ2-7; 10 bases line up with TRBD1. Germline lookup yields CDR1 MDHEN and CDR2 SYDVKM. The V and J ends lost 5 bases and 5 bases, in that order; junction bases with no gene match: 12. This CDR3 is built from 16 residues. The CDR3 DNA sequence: TGTGCCAGCAGTCAGACGACAGGGGGCCGCCTCGACGAGCAGTACTTC. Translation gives CASSQTTGGRLDEQYF.

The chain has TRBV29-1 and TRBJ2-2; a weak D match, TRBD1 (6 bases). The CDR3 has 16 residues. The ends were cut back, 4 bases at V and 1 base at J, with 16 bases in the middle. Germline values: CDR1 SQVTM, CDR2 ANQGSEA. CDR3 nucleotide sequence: TGCAGCGTTGCGGGTATGGACAGCAGGAACACCGGGGAGCTGTTTTTT. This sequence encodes CSVAGMDSRNTGELFF.

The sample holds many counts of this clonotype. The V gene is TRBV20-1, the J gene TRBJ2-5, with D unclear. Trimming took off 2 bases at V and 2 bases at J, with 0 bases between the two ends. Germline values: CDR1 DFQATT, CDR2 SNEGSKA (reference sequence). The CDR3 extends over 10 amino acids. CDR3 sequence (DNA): TGCAGTGCTAGACAAGAGACCCAGTACTTC. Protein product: CSARQETQYF.

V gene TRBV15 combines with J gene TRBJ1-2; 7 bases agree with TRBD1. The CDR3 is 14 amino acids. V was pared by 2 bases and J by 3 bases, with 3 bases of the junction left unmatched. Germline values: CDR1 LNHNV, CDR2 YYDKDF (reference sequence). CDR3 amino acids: CATSRSRGDYGYTF. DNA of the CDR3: TGTGCCACCAGCAGAAGCAGGGGGGACTATGGCTACACCTTC.

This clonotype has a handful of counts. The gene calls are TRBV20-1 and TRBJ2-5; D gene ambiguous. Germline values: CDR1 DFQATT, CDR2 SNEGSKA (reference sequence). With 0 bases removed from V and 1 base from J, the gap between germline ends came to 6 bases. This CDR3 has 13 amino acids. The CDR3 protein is CSAREVIQETQYF. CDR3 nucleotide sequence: TGCAGTGCTAGAGAGGTCATCCAAGAGACCCAGTACTTC.

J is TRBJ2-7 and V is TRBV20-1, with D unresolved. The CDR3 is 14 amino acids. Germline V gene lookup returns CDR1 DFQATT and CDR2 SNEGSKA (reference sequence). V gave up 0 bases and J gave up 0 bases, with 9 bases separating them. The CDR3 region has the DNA TGCAGTGCTAGAGAACACAGAACCTCCTACGAGCAGTACTTC. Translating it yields CSAREHRTSYEQYF.

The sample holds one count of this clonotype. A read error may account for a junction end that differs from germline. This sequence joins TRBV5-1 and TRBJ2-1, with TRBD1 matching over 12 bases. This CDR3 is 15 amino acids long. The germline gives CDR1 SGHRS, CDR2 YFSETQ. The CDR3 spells CASRLGQGAGNEQFF. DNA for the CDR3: TGCGCCAGCAGATTGGGACAGGGGGCTGGGAATGAGCAGTTCTTC. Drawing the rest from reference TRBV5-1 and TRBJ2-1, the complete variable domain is KAGVTQTPRYLIKTRGQQVTLSCSPISGHRSVSWYQQTPGQGLQFLFEYFSETQRNKGNFPGRFSGRQFSNSRSEMNVSTLELGDSALYLCASRLGQGAGNEQFFGPGTRLTVL.